A selection of T cell receptor beta chains follows, all from one sample in a study of cytomegalovirus exposure and HLA in healthy donors. The repertoire was sequenced with immunoSEQ multiplex PCR; TCRdb's copy has only in-frame clones and lacks some. The profile shows under 130,000 clones, approximately 80% of them singletons. Sequenced input: PBMCs. These receptors were taken from a male donor in good health and CMV-seronegative. Both conserved end residues are part of each CDR3. Each record gives: D gene, J gene, V gene, clone size, CDR3 protein, CDR3 DNA. A D gene is named only where the DNA matches it firmly. A row's size may be missing; if present it is once, few, many or a size class.

>.|TRBJ2-1|TRBV18|.
CASSPPSALRGNEQFF
TGTGCCAGCTCACCACCGTCCGCACTCAGGGGTAATGAGCAGTTCTTC
>.|TRBJ1-5|TRBV25-1|.
CASGPLGAQHF
TGTGCCAGCGGGCCGCTCGGGGCCCAGCATTTT
>TRBD2|TRBJ2-1|TRBV11-2|.
CASTLAGVDNEQFF
TGTGCCAGCACGCTAGCGGGAGTGGACAATGAGCAGTTCTTC
>.|TRBJ1-5|TRBV28|.
CASSLGQLNQPQHF
TGTGCCAGCAGTTTAGGGCAGCTCAATCAGCCCCAGCATTTT
>TRBD2|TRBJ2-7|TRBV9|.
CASSPSGTSYEQYF
TGTGCCAGCAGCCCTAGCGGGACCTCCTACGAGCAGTACTTC
>TRBD1|TRBJ1-5|TRBV19|.
CASNPDRVLWTGQHF
TGTGCCAGTAACCCGGACAGGGTTCTCTGGACCGGGCAGCATTTT
>TRBD1|TRBJ2-5|TRBV25-1|.
CASSASDRGMGRETQYF
TGTGCCAGCAGTGCCTCGGACAGGGGAATGGGTCGTGAGACCCAGTACTTC
>.|TRBJ2-6|TRBV6-1|once
CASSEAFTLSFSGANVLTF
TGTGCCAGCAGTGAAGCCTTCACTCTCTCCTTCTCTGGGGCCAACGTCCTGACTTTC
>.|TRBJ2-2|TRBV27|.
CASSLLPGLVGELFF
TGCGCCAGCAGTTTACTCCCAGGGCTCGTCGGGGAGCTGTTTTTT
>.|TRBJ2-6|TRBV5-1|.
CASSLDRAGANVLTF
TGCGCCAGCAGCTTGGACAGGGCTGGGGCCAACGTCCTGACTTTC
>TRBD2|TRBJ2-3|TRBV9|.
CAPTSGNVDTQYF
TGTGCCCCGACTAGCGGGAATGTAGATACGCAGTATTTT
>TRBD1|TRBJ2-7|TRBV4-1|.
CASSGGQGPTYEQYF
TGCGCCAGCAGCGGAGGACAGGGCCCGACCTACGAGCAGTACTTC
>TRBD2|TRBJ2-4|TRBV7-3|.
CASSFPRLAGDKNIQYF
TGTGCCAGCAGCTTCCCTAGACTAGCGGGGGACAAAAACATTCAGTACTTC
>.|TRBJ1-1|TRBV5-1|.
CASSGQGNTEAFF
TGCGCCAGCAGCGGGCAGGGTAACACTGAAGCTTTCTTT
>TRBD1|TRBJ2-1|TRBV9|.
CASNPGQVYNEQFF
TGTGCCAGCAACCCGGGACAGGTCTACAATGAGCAGTTCTTC
>TRBD1|TRBJ2-3|TRBV9|once
CASSPPDRGTDTQYF
TGTGCCAGCAGCCCGCCGGACAGGGGCACAGATACGCAGTATTTT
>TRBD2|TRBJ2-1|TRBV19|.
CASRRLAVDNEQFF
TGTGCCAGTAGACGTCTAGCGGTTGACAATGAGCAGTTCTTC
>.|TRBJ1-1|TRBV7-2|.
CASSLGRTEAFF
TGTGCCAGCAGCTTAGGGAGAACTGAAGCTTTCTTT
>TRBD1|TRBJ2-3|TRBV5-1|.
CASNPGQDTDTQYF
TGCGCCAGCAACCCGGGACAGGACACAGATACGCAGTATTTT
>.|TRBJ2-7|TRBV18|.
CASSPPKREQYF
TGTGCCAGCTCACCACCCAAGAGGGAGCAGTACTTC
>TRBD2|TRBJ2-4|TRBV5-1|.
CASSNTAGTNIQYF
TGCGCCAGCAGCAACACAGCGGGAACGAACATTCAGTACTTC
>TRBD2|TRBJ2-7|TRBV5-1|.
CASSEGLADAWEQYF
TGCGCCAGCAGCGAGGGACTAGCGGACGCCTGGGAGCAGTACTTC
>.|TRBJ1-2|TRBV28|.
CASRHPNGIFNYGYTF
TGTGCCAGCAGACATCCAAACGGGATCTTTAACTATGGCTACACCTTC
>.|TRBJ2-7|TRBV9|.
CASSVGGNSYEQYF
TGTGCCAGCAGCGTTGGCGGAAACTCCTACGAGCAGTACTTC
>TRBD2|TRBJ2-7|TRBV2|.
CASTRTSPSEQYF
TGTGCCAGCACTCGGACTAGCCCAAGCGAGCAGTACTTC
>.|TRBJ2-7|TRBV4-3|.
CASSQEVRTGFSF
TGCGCCAGCAGCCAAGAGGTCCGGACTGGGTTTTCATTC
>.|TRBJ1-2|TRBV2|once
CASSVYKGEGSTF
TGTGCCAGCAGTGTTTATAAAGGGGAAGGGTCCACCTTC
>TRBD1|TRBJ1-5|TRBV28|once
CASSLPGTVNPLSNQPQHF
TGTGCCAGCAGTCTCCCCGGGACAGTAAACCCACTGAGCAATCAGCCCCAGCATTTT
>TRBD2|TRBJ2-1|TRBV4-3|.
CASSQGLAGAYNEQFF
TGCGCCAGCAGCCAGGGACTAGCGGGAGCTTACAATGAGCAGTTCTTC
>.|TRBJ2-4|TRBV25-1|few
CASSGPWGASVIQYF
TGTGCCAGCAGTGGTCCGTGGGGAGCCAGTGTCATTCAGTACTTC
>.|TRBJ2-2|TRBV6-1|.
CASDSVLNTGELFF
TGTGCCAGCGATAGCGTCCTGAACACCGGGGAGCTGTTTTTT
>TRBD1|TRBJ2-7|TRBV5-6|few
CASSLTVTGHYEQYF
TGTGCCAGCAGCTTGACGGTGACAGGGCACTACGAGCAGTACTTC
>TRBD1|TRBJ1-2|TRBV6-5|few
CASSAGQGVGYTF
TGTGCCAGCAGTGCCGGACAGGGTGTCGGCTACACCTTC
>.|TRBJ2-7|TRBV4-2|.
CASSQESGSEQYF
TGTGCCAGCAGCCAAGAATCGGGATCCGAGCAGTACTTC
>.|TRBJ1-2|TRBV28|.
CASSLTVAGGYTF
TGTGCCAGCAGTCTTACAGTTGCCGGCGGCTACACCTTC
>.|TRBJ1-2|TRBV5-1|.
CASSLEWASYGYTF
TGCGCCAGCAGCTTGGAGTGGGCCAGCTATGGCTACACCTTC
>TRBD2|TRBJ2-3|TRBV7-9|.
CASSSRGLERTDTQYF
TGTGCCAGCAGCTCCAGGGGACTAGAAAGAACAGATACGCAGTATTTT
>.|TRBJ1-1|TRBV2|few
CAFDSGTKFEAFF
TGTGCCTTTGACAGTGGAACAAAATTTGAAGCTTTCTTT
>TRBD1|TRBJ2-4|TRBV27|few
CASSSRQGGNIQYF
TGTGCCAGCAGCTCCCGACAGGGGGGAAACATTCAGTACTTC
>TRBD1|TRBJ1-5|TRBV7-9|.
CASSPTGDSNQPQHF
TGTGCCAGCAGCCCGACAGGGGATAGCAATCAGCCCCAGCATTTT
>TRBD2|TRBJ2-1|TRBV11-3|few
CASSPGTSGRRDEQFF
TGTGCCAGCAGCCCCGGGACTAGCGGGAGGAGGGATGAGCAGTTCTTC
>.|TRBJ2-5|TRBV5-1|once
CASRRDRGETQYF
TGCGCCAGCAGGAGGGATCGGGGGGAGACCCAGTACTTC
>.|TRBJ1-1|TRBV2|.
CASSEVGGNTEAFF
TGTGCCAGCAGTGAGGTCGGGGGGAACACTGAAGCTTTCTTT
>.|TRBJ1-4|TRBV19|.
CASSRGRGEKLFF
TGTGCCAGTAGTAGGGGCAGAGGAGAAAAACTGTTTTTT
>TRBD1|TRBJ1-2|TRBV18|.
CASSPRTGGWGYTF
TGTGCCAGCTCACCAAGAACAGGGGGCTGGGGCTACACCTTC
>TRBD2|TRBJ2-1|TRBV29-1|.
CGTSGPIHEQFF
TGCGGCACTAGCGGGCCCATCCATGAGCAGTTCTTC
>TRBD2|TRBJ2-2|TRBV4-2|.
CASSPVGLADSGELFF
TGTGCCAGCAGCCCAGTAGGACTAGCGGACTCCGGGGAGCTGTTTTTT
>.|TRBJ2-2|TRBV5-5|.
CASSLSVLNTGELFF
TGTGCCAGCAGCCTCAGTGTCCTGAACACCGGGGAGCTGTTTTTT
>TRBD1|TRBJ1-1|TRBV27|.
CASLSRQGVNTEAFF
TGTGCCAGCCTAAGCCGACAGGGGGTTAACACTGAAGCTTTCTTT
>TRBD1|TRBJ1-1|TRBV6-1|.
CASSEGYRGWLDTEAFF
TGTGCCAGCAGTGAAGGTTACAGGGGATGGTTGGACACTGAAGCTTTCTTT
>.|TRBJ2-7|TRBV5-1|.
CASSSTRNEQYF
TGCGCCAGCAGCTCCACACGCAACGAGCAGTACTTC
>.|TRBJ2-7|TRBV5-1|.
CASSLSRGSYEQYF
TGCGCCAGCAGCTTGTCTCGAGGGTCCTACGAGCAGTACTTC
>TRBD2|TRBJ2-2|TRBV30|.
CAWEPGLATGELFF
TGTGCCTGGGAACCGGGACTAGCCACCGGGGAGCTGTTTTTT